These 30 T cell receptor beta chains were all obtained from the same sample, sequenced in a study of CD8 T cells in Susac syndrome. Reverse transcription used roughly 0.5 to 1 ug RNA and random hexamers. TCRdb itself ran the immunoSEQ multiplex PCR reads through MiXCR, one entry per CDR3 protein. The repertoire holds about 190,000 distinct CDR3 sequences, with over 75% as singletons. Input material: CD4+ T cells from PBMCs. The receptors here all came from a human donor with Susac syndrome.

The rearrangement links TRBV12-3 or TRBV12-4 to TRBJ2-1, with 14 bases lining up with TRBD2. The J segment lost 2 bases and the V segment lost 6 bases, leaving 6 bases of the junction unmatched. CDR3 length: 17 residues. Written as DNA, the CDR3 is TGTGCCAGCAGACCGACTAGCGGGGGGGCCCCCTACAATGAGCAGTTCTTC. Translated, it gives CASRPTSGGAPYNEQFF.

This chain's CDR3 is CASSKGRVLAYEQYF. CDR3 DNA sequence: TGTGCCAGCAGCAAGGGGCGGGTCCTTGCCTACGAGCAGTACTTC. This chain links TRBV21-1 with TRBJ2-7; no DNA check was done on the table's D call, TRBD1. TRBV21-1 is a listed pseudogene. CDR3 size: 15 residues.

This chain connects TRBV9 to TRBJ2-2, with TRBD1 identical over 12 bases. Looked up from germline, CDR1 is SGDLS and CDR2 is YYNGEE. CDR3 length: 18 residues. The J segment lost 4 bases and the V segment lost 1 base, leaving 8 bases of the junction unmatched. CDR3 sequence: CASSVLLGQGASTGELFF. For the CDR3, the DNA is TGTGCCAGCAGCGTACTCTTGGGACAGGGGGCGAGCACCGGGGAGCTGTTTTTT.

This chain joins TRBV9 and TRBJ2-1; TRBD2 matches 11 bases. V lost 1 base, J lost 2 bases, and 8 bases stayed unmatched. This CDR3 region has 18 residues. Germline-derived CDR1 and CDR2 are SGDLS and YYNGEE. CDR3 coding DNA: TGTGCCAGCAGCGTAAGTAGCGGGGGGGCCTTCACCTACAATGAGCAGTTCTTC. Residues: CASSVSSGGAFTYNEQFF.

This clonotype was seen only once. The rearrangement links TRBV6-5 to TRBJ2-3; D gene unclear. From germline, CDR1 is MNHEY and CDR2 SVGAGI. Trimming removed 8 bases at V and 3 bases at J, with 12 bases between. CDR3 size: 13 residues. The DNA for the CDR3 is TGTGCCAGCTTTGGCAGAGCTACAGATACGCAGTATTTT. Residues: CASFGRATDTQYF.

The chain links TRBV7-2 to TRBJ2-7, with 9 nucleotides matching TRBD1. Germline CDR1 and CDR2: SGHTA and FQGNSA. This CDR3 has 14 residues. V shed 6 bases, J shed 0 bases, and the junction held 3 bases outside the gene matches. CDR3 nucleotide sequence: TGTGCCAGCAGGGAACAGGGGGCCTCCTACGAGCAGTACTTC. Translating it yields CASREQGASYEQYF.

This clonotype occurred a few times. The junction departs from the called germline gene at one end, perhaps through a read error. The rearrangement joins TRBV5-6 to TRBJ1-1; 8 bases match TRBD1. The CDR3 runs to 16 residues. Per germline, CDR1 SGHDT and CDR2 YYEEEE. CDR3 DNA: TGTGCCAGTAGCTTGCCAGGGGGCGCAATTAACACTGAAGCTTTCTTT. This sequence encodes CASSLPGGAINTEAFF.

The chain carries TRBV3-1 and TRBJ1-5; weak D call: TRBD1 (5 bases). Per the germline V gene, CDR1 is LGHDT and CDR2 is YNNKEL (reference sequence). The CDR3 consists of 15 residues. Deletions cut 1 base from V and 1 base from J, with 8 bases between. The CDR3 region is CASSQGGESNQPQHF. The CDR3 DNA reads TGTGCCAGCAGCCAAGGGGGGGAGAGCAATCAGCCCCAGCATTTT.

The table lists this clonotype with a count of one. The chain combines TRBV2 with TRBJ2-1; no clear D gene. V lost 4 bases and J lost 6, with 10 bases in between. The germline V gene has CDR1 SNHLY and CDR2 FYNNEI. CDR3 length: 13 amino acids. This CDR3 is CASSVLSLNEQFF. The CDR3 bases are TGTGCCAGCAGTGTACTGAGCCTCAATGAGCAGTTCTTC.

The CDR3: CATKGPRRSYEQYF. The CDR3 DNA follows: TGTGCCACCAAAGGGCCCCGCCGGTCCTACGAGCAGTACTTC. The rearrangement uses TRBV2 and TRBJ2-7; D is ambiguous. The CDR3 is 14 residues long. V was trimmed by 10 bases and J by 1 base, leaving 17 bases between them. The V gene's germline CDR1 is SNHLY and CDR2 FYNNEI.

The J gene is TRBJ1-3, the V gene TRBV14; possibly TRBD1 for D (6 bases). The CDR3 loop spans 15 amino acids. Trimming stripped 0 bases from V and 2 bases from J, with 8 bases between. Germline lookup yields CDR1 SGHDN and CDR2 FVKESK. The CDR3 region is CASSQERGAGNTIYF. The DNA of the CDR3 is TGTGCCAGCAGCCAAGAAAGGGGGGCTGGAAACACCATATATTTT.

The chain uses TRBV28 and TRBJ2-1; TRBD2 aligns across 14 bases. Germline V gene lookup returns CDR1 MDHEN and CDR2 SYDVKM. J lost 8 bases, V lost 6 bases, and 12 bases had no gene match. The CDR3 has 17 amino acids. CDR3 amino acids: CASSEAMGLAGADEQFF. The CDR3 nucleotides are TGTGCCAGCAGCGAAGCGATGGGACTAGCGGGAGCAGATGAGCAGTTCTTC. Looking up the rest from reference TRBV28 and TRBJ2-1 gives the full variable domain: DVKVTQSSRYLVKRTGEKVFLECVQDMDHENMFWYRQDPGLGLRLIYFSYDVKMKEKGDIPEGYSVSREKKERFSLILESASTNQTSMYLCASSEAMGLAGADEQFFGPGTRLTVL.

This chain joins TRBV7-3 and TRBJ2-1; no reliable D call. The CDR3 is made up of 15 amino acids. In germline, CDR1 is SGHTA, CDR2 FQGTGA. V lost 1 base and J lost 5, with 12 bases in between. The CDR3 loop is CASSLIPQENNEQFF. CDR3 nucleotides: TGTGCCAGCAGCTTAATACCGCAGGAGAACAATGAGCAGTTCTTC.

The V call is TRBV5-4, the J call TRBJ2-5, with TRBD2 as a possible D gene (5 bases). V was cut by 3 bases and J by 6 bases, with 9 bases left in between. The germline gives CDR1 SGHNT, CDR2 YYREEE (reference sequence). The CDR3 sequence is 12 residues long. CDR3 protein: CASSYSAQTQYF. Written as DNA, the CDR3 is TGTGCCAGCAGCTATAGCGCCCAGACCCAGTACTTC.

This clonotype showed up just a few times. The V gene is TRBV12-3 or TRBV12-4, the J gene TRBJ1-5; 9 bases are shared with TRBD1. J gave up 2 bases and V 6 bases, and 2 bases lay outside the gene matches. The length of the CDR3 is 14 residues. The CDR3 here is CASRRTGGNQPQHF. CDR3 coding DNA: TGTGCCAGCAGGCGGACAGGGGGCAATCAGCCCCAGCATTTT.

The chain carries TRBV6-5 and TRBJ2-2; D gene uncertain. The V gene's germline CDR1 is MNHEY and CDR2 SVGAGI. This CDR3 has 15 amino acids. The V and J ends lost 1 base and 4 bases respectively, with 10 bases between them. The CDR3 DNA sequence: TGTGCCAGCAGTTACTGGGGAAGAGGCACCGGGGAGCTGTTTTTT. It encodes CASSYWGRGTGELFF.

The chain uses TRBV7-9 and TRBJ1-2; 8 positions match TRBD1. Germline V gives CDR1 SEHNR, CDR2 FQNEAQ (reference sequence). CDR3 size: 14 residues. Trimming cost V 3 bases and J 8 bases; bases outside gene matches: 8. CDR3 DNA: TGTGCCAGCAGCTTGTATCAGGGGGCTCGAGGCTACACCTTC. This translates into CASSLYQGARGYTF.

The V and J genes are TRBV19 and TRBJ2-7; no definite D call. Germline V CDR1 and CDR2: LNHDA, SQIVND (reference sequence). Trimming shortened V by 4 bases and J by 2 bases, and 12 bases separated the two germline ends. This CDR3 has 14 amino acids. DNA of the CDR3: TGTGCCAGTAGTACTAGACTGGATACCTACGAGCAGTACTTC. Translated: CASSTRLDTYEQYF.

V and J are TRBV6-1 and TRBJ1-1, with D tentatively TRBD1 (5 bases). This CDR3 has 14 amino acids. Germline loops: CDR1 MNHNS, CDR2 SASEGT. V gave up 6 bases and J gave up 0 bases, with 11 bases separating them. CDR3 sequence (DNA): TGTGCCAGCAGCCCCAGGGTCGTGAACACTGAAGCTTTCTTT. Its translation: CASSPRVVNTEAFF.

The chain recombines TRBV20-1 with TRBJ1-2, with D unclear. V lost 6 bases, J lost 2 bases, and 13 bases lay in between. The CDR3 runs to 13 residues. The germline gives CDR1 DFQATT, CDR2 SNEGSKA (reference sequence). The CDR3 nucleotides are TGCAGTGCGAGAAGAGAAGGAAACTATGGCTACACCTTC. Translating it yields CSARREGNYGYTF.

The chain has TRBV2 and TRBJ1-2; TRBD1 aligns across 7 bases. The J segment lost 7 bases and the V segment lost 2 bases, leaving 4 bases of the junction unmatched. Germline assignment: CDR1 SNHLY and CDR2 FYNNEI. The CDR3 is 13 amino acids. CDR3 DNA: TGTGCCAGCAGTGAATCAAGGGGGCTTGGCTACACCTTC. Translated, it gives CASSESRGLGYTF.

The chain uses TRBV2 and TRBJ2-4, with 8 positions matching TRBD1. The CDR3 has 16 amino acids. CDR1 and CDR2 (germline): SNHLY, FYNNEI. With V trimmed by 5 bases and J by 1 base, 7 bases remained unmatched. CDR3 nucleotides: TGTGCCAGCAGTTCCCAGGACAGGGCGGCCAAAAACATTCAGTACTTC. The encoded protein is CASSSQDRAAKNIQYF.

The chain links TRBV7-9 to TRBJ1-2; D not certain. V lost 0 bases and J 4 bases, leaving 9 bases between the germline ends. The CDR3 spans 14 residues. Looked up from germline, CDR1 is SEHNR and CDR2 is FQNEAQ (reference sequence). The CDR3 spells CASSLAGGIYGYTF. The DNA for the CDR3 is TGTGCCAGCAGCTTAGCAGGCGGAATCTATGGCTACACCTTC.

This chain links TRBV5-1 with TRBJ2-7; D possibly corresponds to TRBD2 (5 bases). The germline CDR1 and CDR2 sequences are SGHRS and YFSETQ. The CDR3 is 12 residues long. Between the trimmed V and J ends, which lost 4 bases and 4 bases, there was a span of 9 bases. Here the CDR3 reads CASSRRGYEQYF. CDR3 DNA sequence: TGCGCCAGCAGCCGCCGGGGTTACGAGCAGTACTTC.

The chain couples TRBV29-1 to TRBJ1-5, with D perhaps matching TRBD1 (5 bases). The CDR3 runs 13 residues. Trimming left V 5 bases short and J 5 bases short, with 13 bases between. The germline gives CDR1 SQVTM, CDR2 ANQGSEA. CDR3 region: CSVSGAADQPQHF. As DNA, the CDR3 is TGCAGCGTTAGTGGGGCGGCGGATCAGCCCCAGCATTTT. The whole variable domain, filled in from reference TRBV29-1 and TRBJ1-5, reads SAVISQKPSRDICQRGTSLTIQCQVDSQVTMMFWYRQQPGQSLTLIATANQGSEATYESGFVIDKFPISRPNLTFSTLTVSNMSPEDSSIYLCSVSGAADQPQHFGDGTRLSIL.

The J gene is TRBJ1-2, the V gene TRBV18, with 9 bases identical to TRBD1. Germline V gives CDR1 KGHSH, CDR2 LQKENI. J was trimmed by 7 bases and V by 2 bases; bases with no gene match: 11. This CDR3 comprises 16 residues. CDR3 sequence reads: CASSPETGQGFAGYTF. In nucleotides, the CDR3 is TGTGCCAGCTCACCAGAAACGGGACAGGGTTTTGCTGGCTACACCTTC.

The genes are TRBV5-1 and TRBJ2-7, with a weak D call TRBD1 (5 bases). Germline V lookup: CDR1 SGHRS, CDR2 YFSETQ. The CDR3 spans 15 residues. Trimming took 2 bases from V and 0 from J, leaving 12 bases between them. The CDR3 sequence is CASSFALGDSYEQYF. The DNA for the CDR3 is TGCGCCAGCAGCTTCGCTCTAGGGGACTCCTACGAGCAGTACTTC.

This chain connects TRBV7-8 to TRBJ2-2; D is unclear. Trimming left V 3 bases short and J 4 bases short, with 9 bases between. Germline V lookup: CDR1 SGHVS, CDR2 FQNEAQ. This CDR3 comprises 14 residues. The CDR3 DNA is TGTGCCAGCAGCTTCGGATATCCCACCGGGGAGCTGTTTTTT. This translates into CASSFGYPTGELFF.

The V call is TRBV6-1, the J call TRBJ2-7, with TRBD1 as a possible D gene (5 bases). The germline V gene encodes CDR1 MNHNS and CDR2 SASEGT. Trimming pared 1 base from V and 7 bases from J, leaving 11 bases between. This CDR3 comprises 13 residues. CDR3 region: CASSEGRASEQYF. CDR3 sequence (DNA): TGTGCCAGCAGTGAAGGCAGGGCCTCGGAGCAGTACTTC.

The V call is TRBV5-1, the J call TRBJ1-5; no definite D call. Germline assignment: CDR1 SGHRS and CDR2 YFSETQ. This CDR3 is built from 14 residues. V lost 2 bases to trimming and J lost 0 bases, with 6 bases between them. The CDR3 sequence is CASSLEGSNQPQHF. In nucleotides, the CDR3 is TGCGCCAGCAGCTTAGAGGGTAGCAATCAGCCCCAGCATTTT.